This T cell receptor (beta chain) came from a study of blood T cells in healthy people across ages. This clonotype was seen repeatedly, ten times or more. A J-beta primer mix and a sample-barcoded 5' primer were used in a second PCR of about 6 to 12 cycles. In TCRdb, the 5' RACE reads were re-called with MiXCR into one record per CDR3 protein. In the table there are about 930,000 distinct CDR3 sequences, almost 30% of which are singletons. The sample was also reused in another study, on T cells of mothers and their children. From that report: In the second PCR, M1S primer introduced barcodes and 2-4 random bases. A slight, non-significant increase in overlap was found for related mother-child pairs relative to unrelated pairs.

The sequence came from a woman in her thirties or forties in good health. Sequencing was carried out using blood.

The CDR3 region is CSTLGQGVITDTQYF. CDR3 nucleotides: TGCAGCACCCTCGGACAGGGGGTAATCACAGATACGCAGTATTTT. The rearrangement joins TRBV29-1 to TRBJ2-3; the match to TRBD1 covers 10 bases. CDR1 is SQVTM and CDR2 is ANQGSEA in the germline V gene. V shed 8 bases, J shed 2 bases, and the junction held 10 bases outside the gene matches. This CDR3 is built from 15 residues.